A single sample gave rise to the 14 T cell receptor beta chains below, sequenced in a study of cytomegalovirus exposure and HLA in healthy donors (dated by TCRdb to the late 2010s). Receptor amplification or capture employed the immunoSEQ multiplex PCR assay. For the multiplex PCR, a mixture combining 60 forward primers for TCR Vbeta segments and 13 reverse primers for TCR Jbeta segments was used. TCRdb stores this immuneACCESS table with in-frame sequences only. Part of the clones is absent; in the studies checked, under half of the shortfall reflects unresolved V genes, and no reason is known for the rest. This sample comprises about 96,000 clones, under 65% of them detected only once. The ten top clones hold approximately 3% of the sample. The sequencing sample was made of PBMCs. These receptors were collected from a man aged 55 to 70 in good health and CMV-seronegative.

The chain has TRBV11-3 and TRBJ2-1, with 14 bases identical to TRBD2. Germline V gene lookup returns CDR1 SGHNT and CDR2 YENEEA. Trimming at V came to 5 bases and at J to 4 bases, leaving 4 bases not matched to a gene. The length of the CDR3 is 16 residues. The CDR3 loop is CASSKGTSGSYNEQFF. For the CDR3, the DNA is TGTGCCAGCAGCAAAGGGACTAGCGGGAGTTACAATGAGCAGTTCTTC.

V gene TRBV5-1 combines with J gene TRBJ2-7, with a tentative D call TRBD2 (6 bases). CDR3 length equals 14 residues. Trimming left V 0 bases short and J 2 bases short, with 9 bases between. Germline values: CDR1 SGHRS, CDR2 YFSETQ. The CDR3 loop reads CASSLGGVAYEQYF. DNA for the CDR3: TGCGCCAGCAGCTTGGGGGGGGTTGCCTACGAGCAGTACTTC.

The V call is TRBV5-1, the J call TRBJ1-1; D may be TRBD1 (6 bases). The ends were cut back, 2 bases at V and 3 bases at J, with 17 bases in the middle. Germline values: CDR1 SGHRS, CDR2 YFSETQ. This CDR3 spans 16 amino acids. The CDR3 region has the DNA TGCGCCAGCAGCTTAGGGCTCCGGGACACAGACACTGAAGCTTTCTTT. Protein product: CASSLGLRDTDTEAFF.

V gene TRBV25-1 combines with J gene TRBJ2-3, with 7 bases matching TRBD2. The CDR3 is made up of 15 amino acids. CDR1 and CDR2 from the germline V gene are MGHDK and SYGVNS. V shed 4 bases, J shed 0 bases, and the junction held 4 bases outside the gene matches. This CDR3 is CASSAWRGSTDTQYF. Written as DNA, the CDR3 is TGTGCCAGCAGTGCATGGCGGGGGAGCACAGATACGCAGTATTTT.

The chain carries TRBV6-5 and TRBJ1-2; the D gene is possibly TRBD1 (6 bases). Trimming cost V 2 bases and J 5 bases, with 15 bases left between them. The CDR3 totals 15 residues. Germline V gene lookup returns CDR1 MNHEY and CDR2 SVGAGI. CDR3 loop: CASSYGQGSGYGYTF. The CDR3 nucleotides are TGTGCCAGCAGTTACGGGCAGGGGAGTGGATATGGCTACACCTTC.

The V call is TRBV7-8, the J call TRBJ2-7; 7 bases line up with TRBD2. Germline V gene data show CDR1 as SGHVS and CDR2 as FQNEAQ. The ends lost 2 bases at V and 3 bases at J; junction bases unmatched: 7. The CDR3 runs 15 residues. The CDR3 is CASSLRPGGSYEQYF. DNA for the CDR3: TGTGCCAGCAGCTTAAGACCGGGGGGAAGCTACGAGCAGTACTTC. The full variable domain, with the rest looked up from reference TRBV7-8 and TRBJ2-7, is GAGVSQSPRYKVAKRGQDVALRCDPISGHVSLFWYQQALGQGPEFLTYFQNEAQLDKSGLPSDRFFAERPEGSVSTLKIQRTQQEDSAVYLCASSLRPGGSYEQYFGPGTRLTVT.

This clone turned up a few times. This sequence joins TRBV28 and TRBJ2-7; 13 nucleotides match TRBD2. V lost 2 bases and J lost 3; bases outside the gene matches: 1. Germline-derived CDR1 and CDR2 are MDHEN and SYDVKM. The CDR3 sequence is 15 residues long. Written as DNA, the CDR3 is TGTGCCAGCAGTTTACGGACTAGCGGGGGCTACGAGCAGTACTTC. Protein sequence: CASSLRTSGGYEQYF.

The rearrangement links TRBV7-3 to TRBJ2-1, with D unclear. V lost 0 bases to trimming and J lost 0 bases, with 6 bases between them. This CDR3 contains 15 residues. Germline V gene sequence: CDR1 SGHTA, CDR2 FQGTGA. The CDR3 DNA follows: TGTGCCAGCAGCTTAACTATGAGCTCCTACAATGAGCAGTTCTTC. Amino acids: CASSLTMSSYNEQFF.

This clone was counted only a few times. This chain uses TRBV12-5 with TRBJ1-5, with 7 bases that match TRBD1. J was trimmed by 3 bases and V by 2 bases; bases with no gene match: 1. Germline V gene lookup returns CDR1 LGHNT and CDR2 FRNRAP. The length of the CDR3 is 14 residues. CDR3 in DNA: TGTGCTAGTGGTTTGACAGGGGACAATCAGCCCCAGCATTTT. Amino acids: CASGLTGDNQPQHF.

This chain connects TRBV10-1 to TRBJ2-5; D not certain. Per the germline V gene, CDR1 is WNHNN and CDR2 is SYGVQD (reference sequence). The length of the CDR3 is 13 residues. Trimming took off 4 bases at V and 6 bases at J, with 12 bases between the two ends. In DNA, the CDR3 is TGCGCCAGCAGTGGCGGCCCTACACAGACCCAGTACTTC. Translated: CASSGGPTQTQYF.

V and J are TRBV28 and TRBJ2-3, with TRBD2 identical over 7 bases. The V gene end was trimmed by 4 bases and the J gene end by 2 bases; junction bases not matched to a gene: 12. Germline CDR1 MDHEN, CDR2 SYDVKM. The CDR3 contains 17 residues. The CDR3 loop reads CASSYIIGLEDTDTQYF. In DNA, the CDR3 is TGTGCCAGCAGTTACATAATAGGACTAGAAGACACAGATACGCAGTATTTT.

On this clone itself: Relative to the germline gene, one junction end is altered; a read error may explain this. V and J are TRBV7-9 and TRBJ2-7; D possibly corresponds to TRBD2 (5 bases). The CDR3 is made up of 14 amino acids. CDR1 and CDR2 (germline): SEHNR, FQNEAQ (reference sequence). The CDR3 DNA sequence: TGTTCCAGCACCCTATTAGGTGCAGGCGGGGAGCAGTACTTC. Its translation is CSSTLLGAGGEQYF.

The genes are TRBV7-6 and TRBJ2-7; D perhaps matches TRBD2 (6 bases). Germline V gene sequence: CDR1 SGHVS, CDR2 FNYEAQ. Trimming stripped 5 bases from V and 3 bases from J, with 17 bases between. The length of the CDR3 is 15 residues. As DNA, the CDR3 is TGTGCCAGCAGCCCATTGCGCGGGACCCACTACGAGCAGTACTTC. Encoded protein: CASSPLRGTHYEQYF.

The rearrangement uses TRBV6-1 and TRBJ2-7, with 9 nucleotides matching TRBD2. Germline V gene lookup returns CDR1 MNHNS and CDR2 SASEGT. The CDR3 contains 15 residues. Trimming cost V 7 bases and J 3 bases; bases outside gene matches: 10. The CDR3 region is CASMETLAGNYEQYF. As DNA, the CDR3 is TGTGCCAGCATGGAAACCCTAGCGGGAAACTACGAGCAGTACTTC.